This TCR beta chain was profiled in a study of T cell changes during pregnancy in multiple sclerosis. Data came from immunoSEQ multiplex PCR; TCRdb stores just in-frame clones and leaves some out. The table lists more than 65,000 clones, 75% to 90% of them singletons. The sequencing here drew on peripheral blood, taken before pregnancy. The clonotype was recovered from a female donor with multiple sclerosis, enrolled in a pregnancy study.

In DNA form, the CDR3 reads TGCGCCAGCAGCCAAGATTTTACGACTTACACTGAAGCTTTCTTT. Encoded protein: CASSQDFTTYTEAFF. The J gene is TRBJ1-1, the V gene TRBV4-1; D not resolved. Germline V gives CDR1 MGHRA, CDR2 YSYEKL. The CDR3 length is 15 residues. Trimming stripped 0 bases from V and 3 bases from J, with 11 bases between.